This entry concerns a single T cell receptor beta chain. Its antigen is still unknown. Unique molecular identifiers were incorporated when the TCRbeta library was constructed. MiXCR was run by TCRdb on the PCR reads, yielding one entry per CDR3 protein. The sample has 350,000 to 500,000 distinct CDR3 sequences, around two fifths seen once. This sample is part of a study of T-cell reconstitution after alpha-beta-depleted transplantation in children. Findings and limits, study-wide: One year post-transplant, T-cell counts and diversity were largely derived from T cells produced anew. After transplant, at about two months, alpha-beta T cells were reportedly derived from several hundred expanded graft clones.

Germline V gene lookup returns CDR1 MNHEY and CDR2 SVGAGI. V dropped 0 bases and J dropped 1 base, with 15 bases sitting between them. This CDR3 comprises 18 residues. This specimen was PBMCs, taken before TCRalphabeta/CD19-depleted stem cell transplant. The V and J genes are TRBV6-5 and TRBJ1-4, with D hard to call. This TCR derives from a girl aged 2 to 9 with aplastic anemia, due to receive a stem cell transplant. The CDR3 DNA follows: TGTGCCAGCAGTTACTCGAATACAGTACCGAGAACTAATGAAAAACTGTTTTTT. This sequence encodes CASSYSNTVPRTNEKLFF.